This record looks at one T cell receptor beta chain sequence and its context. Its cognate antigen is unknown. V lost 1 base, J lost 0 bases, and 10 bases lay in between. CDR1 and CDR2 (germline): SGHDT, YYEEEE. The length of the CDR3 is 16 residues. This record belongs to a study of a mutant IDH1 vaccine in newly diagnosed glioma. Looking at the study overall: Most patients had received both radiotherapy and temozolomide, the prior options being radiotherapy, temozolomide, or both. Week 35 held visit V12, while week 47 held visit V13.

Profiling relied on immunoSEQ multiplex PCR, and the TCRdb table lists in-frame clones only, not all of them. The sample contains approximately 56,000 clones, over 70% of which appear only once. Time point here: week 47, end of study. The investigators gave 300 ug of mutant IDH1 20-mer peptide in each vaccine dose, together with topical imiquimod. This TCR derives from a man in his fifties or sixties with glioma. The chain is built from TRBV5-6 and TRBJ1-4; tentatively, D is TRBD1 (5 bases). The sample consisted of PBMCs, taken from a glioma patient whose treatment included an IDH1 peptide vaccine. CDR3 sequence reads: CASSLIGVATNEKLFF. The CDR3 bases are TGTGCCAGCAGCTTGATAGGGGTGGCAACTAATGAAAAACTGTTTTTT. Using reference TRBV5-6 and TRBJ1-4 for the parts outside the CDR3, the full variable domain is DAGVTQSPTHLIKTRGQQVTLRCSPKSGHDTVSWYQQALGQGPQFIFQYYEEEERQRGNFPDRFSGHQFPNYSSELNVNALLLGDSALYLCASSLIGVATNEKLFFGSGTQLSVL.